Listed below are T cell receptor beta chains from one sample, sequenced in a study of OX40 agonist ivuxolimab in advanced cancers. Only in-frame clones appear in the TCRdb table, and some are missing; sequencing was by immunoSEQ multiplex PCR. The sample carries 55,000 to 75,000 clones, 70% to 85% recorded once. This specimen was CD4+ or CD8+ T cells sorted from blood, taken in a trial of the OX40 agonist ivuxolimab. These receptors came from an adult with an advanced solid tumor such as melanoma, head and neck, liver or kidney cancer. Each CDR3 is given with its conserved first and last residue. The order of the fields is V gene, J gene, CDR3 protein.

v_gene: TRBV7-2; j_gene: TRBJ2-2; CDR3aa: CASSLDRVNTGELFF
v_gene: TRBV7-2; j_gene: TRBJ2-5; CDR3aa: CASSPSIGGETQYF
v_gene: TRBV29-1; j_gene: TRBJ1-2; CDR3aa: CSVGGDGYTF
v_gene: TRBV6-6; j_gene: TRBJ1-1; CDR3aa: CASSYPGPTNTEAFF
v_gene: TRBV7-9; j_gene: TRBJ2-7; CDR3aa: CASSFGYSYEQYF
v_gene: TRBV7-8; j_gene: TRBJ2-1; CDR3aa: CASSFLIRGGYNEQFF
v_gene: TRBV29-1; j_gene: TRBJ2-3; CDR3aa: CSVRLAGGSDTQYF
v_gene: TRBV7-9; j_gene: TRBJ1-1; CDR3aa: CASSLMGRRTEAFF
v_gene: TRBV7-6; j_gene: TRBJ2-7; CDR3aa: CASSLGQGTSYEQYF
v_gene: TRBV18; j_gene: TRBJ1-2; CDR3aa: CASSPTGEAQRGYTF
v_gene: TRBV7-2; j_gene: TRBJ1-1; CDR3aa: CASSGGMNTEAFF
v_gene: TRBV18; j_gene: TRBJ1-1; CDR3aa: CASSLEGSTTEAFF
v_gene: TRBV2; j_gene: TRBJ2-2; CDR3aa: CAKRGAANTGELFF
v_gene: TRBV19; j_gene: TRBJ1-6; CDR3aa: CATRDSNNSPLHF
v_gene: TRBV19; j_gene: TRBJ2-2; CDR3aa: CASSVTGIGTGELFF
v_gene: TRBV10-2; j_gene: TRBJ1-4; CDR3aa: CASKRADEKLFF
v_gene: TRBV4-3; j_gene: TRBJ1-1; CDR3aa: CASSQDPHYSGAFF
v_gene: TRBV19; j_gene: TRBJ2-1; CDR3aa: CASSRRQNDEQFF
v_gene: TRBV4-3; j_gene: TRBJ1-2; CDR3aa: CASSQDTKGGYTF
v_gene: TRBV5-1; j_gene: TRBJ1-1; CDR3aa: CASSEQGVGTEAFF
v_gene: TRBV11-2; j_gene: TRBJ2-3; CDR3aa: CASTPDRDTQYF
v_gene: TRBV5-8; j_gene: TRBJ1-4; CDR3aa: CASSLAPDAFEKLFF
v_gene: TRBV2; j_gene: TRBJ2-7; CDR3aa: CASRTGTTTYEQYF